This T cell receptor (beta chain) was retrieved from a study of T cells in Graves' hyperthyroidism and ophthalmopathy (dated by TCRdb to between 2018 and 2021). For context, the study as a whole: Peripheral blood samples were taken at initial diagnosis, before any treatment was given. In addition, the study compared T-cell repertoires in thyroid tissue and in blood from roughly 6 Graves' hyperthyroidism patients. The 100 or so discovery patients were divided at random into training and test sets in a 7:3 ratio. Whether ophthalmopathy could be predicted prospectively was tested in an independent validation cohort made up of roughly 19 hyperthyroidism patients plus 17 patients who later progressed to ophthalmopathy. Once sampling was done, hyperthyroidism patients were given methimazole at a starting dose of 30 mg daily, whereas ophthalmopathy patients were given high-dose intravenous methylprednisolone. To identify TCR V-J signatures that set the groups apart, the researchers used a discovery cohort of 100 patients, made up of about 44 with Graves' ophthalmopathy and about 60 with stable Graves' hyperthyroidism. TCR Vbeta CDR3 sequencing of 130 to 150 peripheral blood samples (43 ophthalmopathy, approximately 80 hyperthyroidism and approximately 17 progressor patients) is reported in the paper. The research as a whole found: Most expanded thyroid clonotypes (frequency above 0.001) were also detected in blood, suggesting blood repertoires may reflect thyroid immune responses. No statistical method was used to fix the sample size in advance, and group allocation was not hidden from the investigators. A 13 V-J signature model separated ophthalmopathy from stable hyperthyroidism, with just over 85% sensitivity and 81.08% specificity in cross-validation and 80%/75% in testing. During validation, the model predicted progression to ophthalmopathy a median of about 5.9 months ahead of onset, with almost 71% sensitivity and around 73% specificity.

Amplification of TCR beta CDR3 regions was carried out from RNA transcripts. The first round of RT-PCR for the TCR CDR3 was performed with the HTBI primer set and the Qiagen OneStep RT-PCR kit. Libraries were constructed in a second round of multiplex PCR, after which size selection and purification were carried out. Sequencing of the libraries was done on an Illumina HiSeq2000 using paired-end 100 bp reads. The source study handled its data this way. SOAPnuke was used to process the raw data, with reads discarded if the reads contained adapters or uncalled bases, had a mean Phred below 15, or lacked an exact constant-primer or identifier match. COPE v1.2.5 was used to merge the high-quality paired reads, and each unique nucleotide sequence was defined as a clonotype. MiTCR v1.1 was used to align the clonotypes against IMGT TRBV, TRBD and TRBJ reference segments. The analysis was restricted to V-J combinations with a frequency above 0.0001, which together covered roughly 99% of the repertoires. A TCS score was defined as the ratio of F50 (clonal expansion) to E x V (chaos), with BLOSUM62-based TCRdist applied between CDR3 peptides within each V-J. Welch's t-statistics and random forest reduced just over 500 V-J features to about 13, which were used in a naive Bayes classifier (R e1071). In TCRdb, the public reads were trimmed at Q25 with fastp and aligned with MiXCR, with productive beta chains retained. Rows are combined by CDR3 protein, so each entry shows the most common genes and DNA. The V and J calls follow TCRdb's processing rather than the paper's. The sample includes fewer than 600,000 distinct CDR3 sequences, with 14% observed a single time. The top ten constitute around 13% of the sample.

Trimming removed 3 bases from V and 9 bases from J, leaving 12 bases between the germline ends. The CDR3 starts with the cysteine, ends with the phenylalanine, and has 13 residues. The CDR3 DNA has 39 bases and is translated from base 1. Via the germline V gene, CDR1 is MRHNA and CDR2 SNTAGT. A patient counted as having stable Graves' hyperthyroidism if no progression to ophthalmopathy occurred over 18 months of follow-up. Hyperthyroidism patients were newly diagnosed, had a disease duration of under 2 months, and were aged 18 to 65 years. Exclusion was applied to patients with uncontrolled infections, other autoimmune diseases, pregnancy or lactation. Diagnoses were based on clinical symptoms, serum thyroxine and TRAb, thyroid ultrasound and orbital computed tomography. PBMCs were isolated from about 9 ml of fresh peripheral blood by Ficoll-Paque density gradient centrifugation. Total RNA was extracted using Trizol reagent, and RNA quality was assessed on an Agilent 2100 Bioanalyzer.

This clonotype has a handful of counts. Its antigen remains unidentified. No much larger clonotype is one base removed from it; base qualities were not supplied. Sequences were obtained from blood. This TCR was recovered from a middle-aged woman with Graves' hyperthyroidism. The chain uses TRBV6-4 and TRBJ2-1; the D gene identity is not certain. The CDR3 region: CASSDFRGREQFF. Here is the DNA: TGTGCCAGCAGTGATTTCCGAGGACGTGAGCAGTTCTTC.